This TCR beta chain was sequenced in a study of regulatory T cells in long-lasting Graves disease. This clonotype was observed a single time. Its antigen is not identified. Time point given: newly diagnosed GD, antithyroid drugs for less than 3 months. There was RNA extracted from PBMCs, and the TCR library was made from it. Germline V gene data show CDR1 as SGHRS and CDR2 as YFSETQ. The CDR3 covers 16 residues. V was pared by 4 bases and J by 4 bases, with 5 bases of the junction left unmatched. Study-level results: It is possible that accuracy was reduced by the small size of the sample.

TCR beta libraries were built with iRepertoire HTBI primers and Arm-PCR of CDR3 regions. TCRdb re-analysed the multiplex PCR reads in MiXCR, keeping a single row per CDR3 protein. The profile covers 350,000 to 550,000 distinct CDR3 sequences, with around 15% appearing a single time and about a sixth taken by the ten largest. This sample also appeared in a second study, on T cells in Graves' hyperthyroidism and ophthalmopathy. That investigation notes: In blood, most of the thyroid clonotypes expanded above 0.001 were also present.

The sample in question was peripheral blood mononuclear cells (PBMCs), obtained at new diagnosis, from a patient treated with antithyroid drugs. This sequence was found in a woman aged 50 to 60 with Graves disease. The chain employs TRBV5-1 and TRBJ2-2, with 12 bases matching TRBD1. The CDR3 protein is CASSKGQGAGTGELFF. Written as DNA, the CDR3 is TGCGCCAGCAGCAAGGGACAGGGGGCGGGCACCGGGGAGCTGTTTTTT.